Following are 17 T cell receptor beta chains from one sample sequenced in a study of T-cell reconstitution after alpha-beta-depleted transplantation in children. Preparation of the TCRbeta library involved a method that used unique molecular identifiers. TCRdb re-called the PCR reads with MiXCR, one entry per CDR3 protein. Of roughly 220,000 distinct CDR3 sequences listed, 7.5% to 9.5% were seen once; the top ten hold roughly 36%. Sequences were derived from PBMCs, mostly from graft donor cells, sampled 360 days after TCRalphabeta/CD19-depleted stem cell transplant. The receptors here all came from a male patient between 2 and 9 years old who had a stem cell transplant for acute myeloid leukemia, so the T cells may come from the graft donor.

This clonotype has only a few counts. The DNA of the CDR3 is TGCAGCGCGCGTAGCATCGCCGGGGAGCTGTTTTTT. As protein: CSARSIAGELFF. The V gene is TRBV29-1, the J gene TRBJ2-2; D call uncertain. The V end was cut by 7 bases, the J end by 6 bases, with 12 bases between. CDR3 length: 12 residues. Germline lookup yields CDR1 SQVTM and CDR2 ANQGSEA.

The chain is built from TRBV5-1 and TRBJ2-3; no clear D. The CDR3 has 16 residues. Trimming took 0 bases from V and 1 from J, leaving 12 bases between them. In germline, CDR1 is SGHRS, CDR2 YFSETQ. The CDR3 protein is CASSLAGSTGTDTQYF. CDR3 nucleotides: TGCGCCAGCAGCTTGGCTGGGTCCACTGGCACAGATACGCAGTATTTT.

The chain carries TRBV4-2 and TRBJ2-4, with 10 bases fitting TRBD2. Germline trimming cut 0 bases from V and 7 bases from J; bases unmatched to any gene: 18. CDR3 length: 20 residues. The germline V gene encodes CDR1 LGHNA and CDR2 YNFKEQ. CDR3 sequence (DNA): TGTGCCAGCAGCCAAGAGGTCAGCCTAGCGGGGGAGGGCGTCCGGAACATTCAGTACTTC. It yields the protein CASSQEVSLAGEGVRNIQYF.

The table lists this clonotype with a few counts. The CDR3, as DNA: TGTGCCAGCAGATTCACCGGGACCGAGACCCAGTACTTC. It codes for CASRFTGTETQYF. The chain combines TRBV12-3 or TRBV12-4 with TRBJ2-5; possibly TRBD1 or TRBD2 for D (5 bases each). The CDR3 length is 13 residues. Trimming shortened V by 6 bases and J by 5 bases, and 13 bases separated the two germline ends.

V gene TRBV6-2 or TRBV6-3 combines with J gene TRBJ2-3; unclear D gene. The V end was cut by 3 bases, the J end by 4 bases, with 11 bases between. This CDR3 spans 14 amino acids. The germline gives CDR1 MNHEY, CDR2 SVGEGT. The CDR3 DNA follows: TGTGCCAGCAGTTATAGGCTGATCTCAGATACGCAGTATTTT. Translation: CASSYRLISDTQYF.

This clonotype occurred a few times. The V and J genes are TRBV29-1 and TRBJ1-1; D remains unclear. Germline CDR1 reads SQVTM; CDR2 reads ANQGSEA. The V end lost 4 bases, the J end lost 7 bases, and 4 bases lay between the germline ends. The length of the CDR3 is 9 residues. CDR3 nucleotide sequence: TGCAGCGTTGGCAGTGAAGCTTTCTTT. This translates into CSVGSEAFF.

At least ten counts were recorded for this clonotype. This sequence joins TRBV20-1 and TRBJ2-3; D remains ambiguous. V was trimmed by 0 bases and J by 9 bases, leaving 16 bases between them. The germline gives CDR1 DFQATT, CDR2 SNEGSKA (reference sequence). This CDR3 comprises 14 residues. The DNA for the CDR3 is TGCAGTGCTAGAGAGTCCCGGACCTTAGGCACGCAGTATTTT. Translating gives CSARESRTLGTQYF.

This clonotype was detected many times. This sequence joins TRBV29-1 and TRBJ1-4; 7 nucleotides agree with TRBD1. The CDR3 has 14 residues. Germline CDR1 reads SQVTM; CDR2 reads ANQGSEA. J gave up 0 bases and V 4 bases, and 2 bases lay outside the gene matches. The CDR3 sequence is CSVGTGATNEKLFF. CDR3 bases: TGCAGCGTTGGAACAGGGGCAACTAATGAAAAACTGTTTTTT. The full variable domain, completed using reference TRBV29-1 and TRBJ1-4, is SAVISQKPSRDICQRGTSLTIQCQVDSQVTMMFWYRQQPGQSLTLIATANQGSEATYESGFVIDKFPISRPNLTFSTLTVSNMSPEDSSIYLCSVGTGATNEKLFFGSGTQLSVL.

The table lists this clonotype with a few counts. The J gene is TRBJ2-7, the V gene TRBV2; D possibly corresponds to TRBD2 (6 bases). This CDR3 contains 15 residues. V was clipped by 5 bases and J by 1 base, with 15 bases between them. Germline-derived CDR1 and CDR2 are SNHLY and FYNNEI. As DNA, the CDR3 is TGTGCCAGCAGTCCTCGCGGGACGGGGTCCTACGAGCAGTACTTC. Its protein product is CASSPRGTGSYEQYF.

There are many counts of this clonotype. The chain recombines TRBV12-3 or TRBV12-4 with TRBJ1-1, with D perhaps TRBD1 (5 bases). CDR3 length equals 12 residues. Between the trimmed V and J ends, which lost 9 bases and 4 bases, there was a span of 12 bases. The CDR3: CASDGGATEAFF. In DNA form, the CDR3 reads TGTGCCAGTGACGGCGGGGCCACTGAAGCTTTCTTT.

This CDR3 reads CASSLPAGELFF. The CDR3, as DNA: TGCGCCAGCAGCTTGCCCGCCGGGGAGCTGTTTTTT. The rearrangement uses TRBV5-1 and TRBJ2-2; no firm D call. CDR3 length: 12 amino acids. From germline, CDR1 is SGHRS and CDR2 YFSETQ. Trimming removed 1 base from V and 6 bases from J, with 4 bases in between.

At least ten counts were recorded for this clonotype. V usage is TRBV12-3 or TRBV12-4 and J usage is TRBJ1-6; D call uncertain. Trimming shortened V by 6 bases and J by 10 bases, and 10 bases separated the two germline ends. The CDR3 is made up of 12 amino acids. The CDR3 DNA sequence: TGTGCCAGCAGGCTCGGGCCCTCACCCCTCCACTTT. Amino acid sequence: CASRLGPSPLHF.

This clonotype was observed a few times. Written as DNA, the CDR3 is TGCGCCAGCAGCGGGGCGGGTACCGGGGAGCTGTTTTTT. Protein product: CASSGAGTGELFF. This chain links TRBV10-1 with TRBJ2-2; D is perhaps TRBD1 or TRBD2 (5 bases each). Trimming took 6 bases from V and 5 from J, leaving 10 bases between them. The CDR3 runs to 13 residues. Germline V gives CDR1 WNHNN, CDR2 SYGVQD (reference sequence).

The chain has TRBV2 and TRBJ1-5; D is unclear. V shed 4 bases and J shed 0 bases, with 4 bases lying between them. Germline V CDR1 and CDR2: SNHLY, FYNNEI. This CDR3 is built from 13 residues. The CDR3: CASSGNSNQPQHF. The CDR3, as DNA: TGTGCCAGCAGTGGGAATAGCAATCAGCCCCAGCATTTT.

The J gene is TRBJ1-4, the V gene TRBV6-5; D perhaps matches TRBD1 (5 bases). This CDR3 is built from 13 residues. Per the germline V gene, CDR1 is MNHEY and CDR2 is SVGAGI. V lost 0 bases to trimming and J lost 10 bases, with 9 bases between them. The DNA of the CDR3 is TGTGCCAGCAGTTACTCGCAGGGAGGAAAACTGTTTTTT. Its translation is CASSYSQGGKLFF.

The V and J genes are TRBV7-2 and TRBJ2-3; TRBD2 is a possible D gene (6 bases). There are 16 residues in the CDR3. Per the germline V gene, CDR1 is SGHTA and CDR2 is FQGNSA. V lost 2 bases and J lost 5, with 17 bases in between. CDR3 in amino acids: CASSLLGGEVQDTQYF. The DNA of the CDR3 is TGTGCCAGCAGCTTACTGGGAGGAGAGGTCCAAGATACGCAGTATTTT. Full variable domain (remainder filled in from reference TRBV7-2 and TRBJ2-3): GAGVSQSPSNKVTEKGKDVELRCDPISGHTALYWYRQSLGQGLEFLIYFQGNSAPDKSGLPSDRFSAERTGGSVSTLTIQRTQQEDSAVYLCASSLLGGEVQDTQYFGPGTRLTVL.

CDR3 coding DNA: TGTGCCAGCAGCTTAAGGGATTCGAACACTGAAGCTTTCTTT. Translation gives CASSLRDSNTEAFF. V gene TRBV7-6 combines with J gene TRBJ1-1; D unclear. V was pared by 2 bases and J by 1 base, with 8 bases between. This CDR3 contains 14 residues. Germline CDR1 and CDR2: SGHVS and FNYEAQ.